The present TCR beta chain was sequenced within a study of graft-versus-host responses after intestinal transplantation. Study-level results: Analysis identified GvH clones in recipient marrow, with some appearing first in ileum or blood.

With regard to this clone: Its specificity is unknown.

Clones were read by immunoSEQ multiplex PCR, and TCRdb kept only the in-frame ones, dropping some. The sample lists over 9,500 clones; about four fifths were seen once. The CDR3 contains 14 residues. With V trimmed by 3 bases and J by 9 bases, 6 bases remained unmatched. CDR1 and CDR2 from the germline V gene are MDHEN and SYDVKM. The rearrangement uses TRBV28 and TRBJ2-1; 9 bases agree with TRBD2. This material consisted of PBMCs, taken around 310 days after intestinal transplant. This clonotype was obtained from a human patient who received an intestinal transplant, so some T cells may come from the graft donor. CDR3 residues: CASSLTPSGTEQFF. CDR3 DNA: TGTGCCAGCAGTTTGACCCCTAGCGGGACTGAGCAGTTCTTC. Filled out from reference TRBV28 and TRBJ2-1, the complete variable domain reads DVKVTQSSRYLVKRTGEKVFLECVQDMDHENMFWYRQDPGLGLRLIYFSYDVKMKEKGDIPEGYSVSREKKERFSLILESASTNQTSMYLCASSLTPSGTEQFFGPGTRLTVL.